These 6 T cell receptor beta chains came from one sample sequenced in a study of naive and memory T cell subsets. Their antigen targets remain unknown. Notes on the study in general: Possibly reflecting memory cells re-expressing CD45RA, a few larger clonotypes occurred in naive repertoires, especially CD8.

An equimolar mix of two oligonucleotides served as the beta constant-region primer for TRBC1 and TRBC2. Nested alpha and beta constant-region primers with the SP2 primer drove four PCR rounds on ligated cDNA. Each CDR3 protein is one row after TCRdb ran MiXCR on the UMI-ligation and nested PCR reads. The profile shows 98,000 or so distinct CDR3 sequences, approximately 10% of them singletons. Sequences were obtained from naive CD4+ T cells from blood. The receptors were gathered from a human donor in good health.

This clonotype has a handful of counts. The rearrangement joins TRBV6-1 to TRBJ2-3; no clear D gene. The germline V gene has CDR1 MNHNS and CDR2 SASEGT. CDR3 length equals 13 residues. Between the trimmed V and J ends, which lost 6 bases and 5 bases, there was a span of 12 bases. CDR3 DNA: TGTGCCAGCAGATCCTATACGGGAGATACGCAGTATTTT. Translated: CASRSYTGDTQYF.

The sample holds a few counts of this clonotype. CDR3 nucleotide sequence: TGTGCCAGCAGCCAAACCCCGACAGGGAGACCCCGAACGGATGAAAAACTGTTTTTT. Protein sequence: CASSQTPTGRPRTDEKLFF. The chain has TRBV14 and TRBJ1-4, with 7 bases identical to TRBD1. Germline V CDR1 and CDR2: SGHDN, FVKESK. Losses at the gene ends were 2 bases for V and 6 bases for J; bases not matched to a gene: 18. The CDR3 runs 19 residues.

The CDR3 region has the DNA TGTGCCAGTAGTAATCAGGGGTCCCGGCGAGAGACCCAGTACTTC. Translating it yields CASSNQGSRRETQYF. The chain is built from TRBV19 and TRBJ2-5, with a possible D match to TRBD1 (6 bases). From germline, CDR1 is LNHDA and CDR2 SQIVND (reference sequence). Trimming left V 4 bases short and J 4 bases short, with 16 bases between. The CDR3 length is 15 residues.

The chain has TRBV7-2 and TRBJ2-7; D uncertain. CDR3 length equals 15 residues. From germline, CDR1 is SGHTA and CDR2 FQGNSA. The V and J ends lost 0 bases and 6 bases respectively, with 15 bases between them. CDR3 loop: CASSLAPAKGGEQYF. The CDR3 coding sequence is TGTGCCAGCAGCTTAGCCCCAGCTAAGGGTGGCGAGCAGTACTTC.

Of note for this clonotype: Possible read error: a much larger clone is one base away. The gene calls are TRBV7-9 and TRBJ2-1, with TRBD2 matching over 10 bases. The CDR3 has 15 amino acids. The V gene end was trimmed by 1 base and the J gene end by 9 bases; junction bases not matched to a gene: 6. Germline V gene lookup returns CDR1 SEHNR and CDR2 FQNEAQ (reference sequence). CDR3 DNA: TGTGCCAGCAGCTTAGAGGCCATAGCGGGAGGTGAGCAGTTCTTC. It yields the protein CASSLEAIAGGEQFF.

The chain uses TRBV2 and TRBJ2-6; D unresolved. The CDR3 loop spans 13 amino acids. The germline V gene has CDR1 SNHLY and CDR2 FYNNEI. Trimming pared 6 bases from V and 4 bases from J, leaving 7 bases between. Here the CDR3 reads CASRDPGANVLTF. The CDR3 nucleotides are TGTGCCAGCAGGGACCCGGGGGCCAACGTCCTGACTTTC. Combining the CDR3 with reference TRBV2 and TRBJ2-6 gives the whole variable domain EPEVTQTPSHQVTQMGQEVILRCVPISNHLYFYWYRQILGQKVEFLVSFYNNEISEKSEIFDDQFSVERPDGSNFTLKIRSTKLEDSAMYFCASRDPGANVLTFGAGSRLTVL.